A single sample gave rise to the 19 T cell receptor beta chains below, sequenced in a study of T-cell memory formation after mild COVID-19. TCRdb reanalysed the 5' RACE reads using MiXCR and keeps one entry per CDR3 protein. Among approximately 300,000 distinct CDR3 sequences listed, roughly 15% were seen once. Specimen: PBMCs or a T cell subset sorted from them (not recorded which). These TCRs come from a man aged 18 to 30 who had mild COVID-19 (a few samples of this study predate the infection). Cell type and time point are not known.

The CDR3 nucleotides read TGTGCCAGTAGTATACGGACGGGGGCGGAGACCCAGTACTTC. Protein product: CASSIRTGAETQYF. The J gene is TRBJ2-5, the V gene TRBV19; D could derive from TRBD1 or TRBD2 (6 bases each). Germline V CDR1 and CDR2: LNHDA, SQIVND (reference sequence). The CDR3 covers 14 residues. V was pared by 2 bases and J by 5 bases, with 12 bases between.

This clonotype has more than one count but fewer than ten. This chain uses TRBV28 with TRBJ2-5, with 11 positions matching TRBD2. V shed 8 bases, J shed 7 bases, and the junction held 12 bases outside the gene matches. The CDR3 sequence is 15 residues long. CDR1 is MDHEN, CDR2 SYDVKM, per germline. CDR3 in DNA: TGTGCCAGCGAGGGGACTAGCGGACCCAAACGGACCCAGTACTTC. This codes for CASEGTSGPKRTQYF. Combining the CDR3 with reference TRBV28 and TRBJ2-5 gives the whole variable domain DVKVTQSSRYLVKRTGEKVFLECVQDMDHENMFWYRQDPGLGLRLIYFSYDVKMKEKGDIPEGYSVSREKKERFSLILESASTNQTSMYLCASEGTSGPKRTQYFGPGTRLLVL.

The chain links TRBV12-5 to TRBJ2-7; D might be TRBD1 or TRBD2, each matching 6 bases. This CDR3 has 14 amino acids. Per germline, CDR1 LGHNT and CDR2 FRNRAP. The V and J ends lost 5 bases and 3 bases respectively, with 14 bases between them. This CDR3 is CASGLTGAVYEQYF. CDR3 coding DNA: TGTGCTAGTGGTCTAACGGGGGCCGTCTACGAGCAGTACTTC.

This clonotype was picked up a small number of times. The chain joins TRBV7-9 to TRBJ2-7; the D is unclear. V was trimmed by 3 bases and J by 2 bases, leaving 14 bases between them. This CDR3 region has 15 residues. Germline V gene sequence: CDR1 SEHNR, CDR2 FQNEAQ (reference sequence). CDR3 in amino acids: CASSFLAGQAYEQYF. CDR3 in DNA: TGTGCCAGCAGCTTCTTGGCTGGGCAGGCCTACGAGCAGTACTTC.

V usage is TRBV10-2 and J usage is TRBJ2-5; 7 nucleotides match TRBD2. In germline, CDR1 is WSHSY, CDR2 SAAADI. The trim removed 6 bases at V and 5 bases at J, leaving 9 bases unmatched. The CDR3 spans 14 residues. The CDR3 region is CASRVLAVHETQYF. The CDR3 DNA reads TGCGCCAGCAGAGTCCTAGCGGTACACGAGACCCAGTACTTC.

In this sample, this clonotype turned up a few times. The rearrangement joins TRBV2 to TRBJ2-6; the D gene is possibly TRBD2 (5 bases). Germline assignment: CDR1 SNHLY and CDR2 FYNNEI. The V end was cut by 7 bases, the J end by 4 bases, with 14 bases between. CDR3 size: 15 residues. This chain's CDR3 is CASTQRVGGANVLTF. CDR3 nucleotide sequence: TGTGCCAGCACTCAGAGGGTAGGAGGGGCCAACGTCCTGACTTTC.

Turning to this clonotype: At one end, the junction sequence differs from germline, possibly due to a read error. The rearrangement joins TRBV7-7 to TRBJ1-5, with D maybe TRBD1 (5 bases). Germline CDR1 reads SSHAT; CDR2 reads FNYEAQ (reference sequence). The CDR3 has 12 amino acids. Here the CDR3 reads CASSRQNQPQHF. The CDR3 DNA follows: TGTGCTAGCAGCCGACAGAATCAGCCCCAGCATTTT.

The chain couples TRBV5-6 to TRBJ2-3; 8 bases are shared with TRBD1. Trimming removed 4 bases from V and 3 bases from J; junction bases left unmatched: 4. Germline loops: CDR1 SGHDT, CDR2 YYEEEE. The CDR3 runs to 14 residues. DNA of the CDR3: TGTGCCAGCAGCCCCAGGGGGCGGACAGATACGCAGTATTTT. Residues: CASSPRGRTDTQYF.

The V gene is TRBV5-1, the J gene TRBJ2-1; TRBD1 matches at 7 bases. This CDR3 is built from 14 residues. Germline lookup yields CDR1 SGHRS and CDR2 YFSETQ. V was pared by 5 bases and J by 5 bases, with 7 bases of the junction left unmatched. CDR3 bases: TGCGCCAGCAGGCCTGGGACAGTCGACAATGAGCAGTTCTTC. It codes for CASRPGTVDNEQFF.

This clonotype occurred a few times. The chain links TRBV29-1 to TRBJ1-2, with D unresolved. Trimming cost V 7 bases and J 6 bases, with 18 bases left between them. This CDR3 has 13 residues. The germline V gene encodes CDR1 SQVTM and CDR2 ANQGSEA. This CDR3 reads CSAFPKGRDGYTF. DNA of the CDR3: TGCAGCGCGTTTCCGAAAGGGAGAGATGGCTACACCTTC.

J is TRBJ2-6 and V is TRBV6-5, with no clear D. The CDR3 loop spans 14 amino acids. The V gene lost 7 bases and the J gene lost 2 bases, with 9 bases spanning the gap. Germline CDR1 reads MNHEY; CDR2 reads SVGAGI. The CDR3 reads CASTKLAGANVLTF. CDR3 DNA: TGTGCCAGCACTAAGCTGGCTGGGGCCAACGTCCTGACTTTC.

This chain connects TRBV2 to TRBJ2-3; the D is unclear. CDR1 SNHLY and CDR2 FYNNEI come from the germline V gene. Trimming shortened V by 3 bases and J by 0 bases, and 10 bases separated the two germline ends. The CDR3 has 15 residues. The CDR3 DNA reads as TGTGCCAGCAGTGACTGGGTGTCGAGCACAGATACGCAGTATTTT. Translation gives CASSDWVSSTDTQYF.

The CDR3, as DNA: TGTGCCAGCAGCCCTTCGCCCAGGGAAGAGACCCAGTACTTC. Translating gives CASSPSPREETQYF. The gene calls are TRBV7-3 and TRBJ2-5; tentatively, D is TRBD1 (5 bases). CDR3 length equals 14 residues. The germline V and J ends were trimmed by 5 bases and 3 bases, with 13 bases remaining between them. Looked up from germline, CDR1 is SGHTA and CDR2 is FQGTGA.

V gene TRBV6-2 or TRBV6-3 combines with J gene TRBJ2-1, with a possible D match to TRBD1 (6 bases). Germline V gene data show CDR1 as MNHEY and CDR2 as SVGEGT. The CDR3 is 17 amino acids. The V gene lost 4 bases and the J gene lost 2 bases, with 18 bases spanning the gap. The CDR3 here is CASSLLPRGGPYNEQFF. The DNA of the CDR3 is TGTGCCAGCAGTTTACTCCCCCGTGGGGGCCCCTACAATGAGCAGTTCTTC.

This clonotype was recorded many times. The CDR3 loop reads CASSLAPQGAGETQYF. CDR3 bases: TGTGCCAGCAGCTTAGCGCCACAGGGGGCGGGTGAGACCCAGTACTTC. The gene calls are TRBV7-6 and TRBJ2-5; TRBD1 aligns across 9 bases. J lost 5 bases, V lost 0 bases, and 7 bases had no gene match. The length of the CDR3 is 16 residues. The V gene's germline CDR1 is SGHVS and CDR2 FNYEAQ.

The gene calls are TRBV5-1 and TRBJ2-5; TRBD1 matches 7 bases. CDR1 is SGHRS, CDR2 YFSETQ, per germline. There are 14 residues in the CDR3. J was trimmed by 5 bases and V by 4 bases; bases with no gene match: 8. The CDR3 DNA is TGCGCCAGCAGCCTCCAGGACAGGAGGGAGACCCAGTACTTC. This encodes CASSLQDRRETQYF.

This clonotype was seen only a few times. This chain links TRBV2 with TRBJ2-2; D is uncertain. Germline V gene data show CDR1 as SNHLY and CDR2 as FYNNEI. This CDR3 contains 14 residues. With 5 bases removed from V and 0 bases from J, the gap between germline ends came to 7 bases. The CDR3 here is CASSRETNTGELFF. The CDR3 DNA reads TGTGCCAGCAGTAGAGAGACGAACACCGGGGAGCTGTTTTTT.

This clonotype was detected a few times. The rearrangement links TRBV6-6 to TRBJ2-5; 7 nucleotides line up with TRBD2. In germline, CDR1 is MNHNY, CDR2 SVGAGI (reference sequence). The junction had 9 bases not matched to a gene; V was cut back by 1 base and J by 4 bases. The CDR3 loop spans 16 amino acids. This CDR3 is CASSYYTPPGGETQYF. Written as DNA, the CDR3 is TGTGCCAGCAGTTACTACACCCCCCCGGGGGGAGAGACCCAGTACTTC.

This clonotype was found a few times. The J gene is TRBJ1-1, the V gene TRBV20-1; no clear D. Germline CDR1 and CDR2: DFQATT and SNEGSKA (reference sequence). V was shortened by 3 bases and J by 1 base, with 15 bases between the two germline ends. The CDR3 is 15 amino acids. CDR3 amino acids: CSASFPSSPNTEAFF. In DNA, the CDR3 is TGCAGTGCTAGTTTTCCCAGCTCTCCGAACACTGAAGCTTTCTTT.